Listed here is a single T cell receptor beta chain. Its antigen is still unknown. The data originate from a study of cytomegalovirus exposure and HLA in healthy donors. Across the study: Per a later analysis, the approximately 690 first-cohort and under 150 validation repertoires shared one platform. Study outcomes and limitations: A few chains tied to CMV proved CMV antigen-specific in vitro. Associated with cytomegalovirus, according to the listing, were some 150 TCR beta chains. TCR clusters originating in the first cohort tended to co-occur in the 120 validation repertoires, according to a later analysis.

Only in-frame clones appear in the TCRdb table, and some are missing; sequencing was by immunoSEQ multiplex PCR. The sample gives around 110,000 clones, 88% of which show up once; 1.5% to 2% is in the top ten. This CDR3 has 14 residues. Germline CDR1 and CDR2: MDHEN and SYDVKM. The V segment lost 9 bases and the J segment 5 bases; nucleotides outside the gene matches: 9. Sample: PBMCs. This TCR derives from a woman aged 18-29 years in good health and CMV-seropositive. The rearrangement joins TRBV28 to TRBJ2-5; TRBD2 matches at 10 bases. DNA of the CDR3: TGTGCCAGTACACTAGCGGGGATTGGGGAGACCCAGTACTTC. It yields the protein CASTLAGIGETQYF.